Listed below are T cell receptor beta chains from one sample, sequenced in a study of T cell repertoires in cytomegalovirus infection. In TCRdb, the reads were re-called with MiXCR into one record per CDR3 protein. The table has about a million distinct CDR3 sequences, around 31% seen once. Their specific antigens are unknown. The source material was cultured CD8+ T cells from PBMCs, sampled from culture after CMV antigen stimulation. The receptors stem from a human donor in good health (CMV status not recorded). Some clones in this sample may be carry-over from other donors' samples. Each CDR3 is given with its conserved first and last residue. D genes are given only for firm matches. A clone size is listed for some rows: how often the clone was seen (once, few, many), or a class if it is expanded.

J	D	size	V	DNA	CDR3
TRBJ2-7	TRBD2	few	TRBV7-2	TGTGCCAGCAGCTTGGGGACTAGCGGGAGTCCCCACGAGCAGTACTTC	CASSLGTSGSPHEQYF
TRBJ2-1	TRBD1	-	TRBV19	TGTGCCAGTAGTACCGGGACAGGGGGTGAGCAGTTCTTC	CASSTGTGGEQFF
TRBJ2-5	TRBD2	-	TRBV12-5	TGTGCTAGTGGGTCCCAACTAACAGCGGGGGTTCGGGAGACCCAGTACTTC	CASGSQLTAGVRETQYF
TRBJ2-3	-	-	TRBV15	TGTGCCACCAGAATCTGGCCTAGGCTATCAGATACGCAGTATTTT	CATRIWPRLSDTQYF
TRBJ1-5	TRBD1	few	TRBV7-6	TGTGCCAGCAGCTTATTCGACAGGGATAATCAGCCCCAGCATTTT	CASSLFDRDNQPQHF
TRBJ1-2	-	-	TRBV28	TGTGCCAGCAGTTTCCAGGGAGGGCAAGGCTATGGCTACACCTTC	CASSFQGGQGYGYTF
TRBJ2-1	-	-	TRBV4-1	TGCGCCAGCAGCCAAAGGGACGACTACAATGAGCAGTTCTTC	CASSQRDDYNEQFF
TRBJ1-4	-	-	TRBV7-9	TGTGCCAGCAGCTTAGAGATGGAGACGAGGATGCGAGAAAAACTGTTTTTT	CASSLEMETRMREKLFF
TRBJ1-1	TRBD1	-	TRBV6-6	TGTGCCAGCAGGGAGACAGGGATGATCACTGAAGCTTTCTTT	CASRETGMITEAFF
TRBJ2-1	-	-	TRBV19	TGTGCCAGTAGTAGGTCGGGGGCGACCTACAATGAGCAGTTCTTC	CASSRSGATYNEQFF
TRBJ2-7	-	once	TRBV7-6	TGTGCCAGCAGCTTAGACATAGGGGAGGTTTCCTACGAGCAGTACTTC	CASSLDIGEVSYEQYF
TRBJ2-5	-	-	TRBV13	TGTGCCAGCAGCTTAGGCCTCGGGACCCAGTACTTC	CASSLGLGTQYF
TRBJ1-5	-	few	TRBV7-9	TGTGCCAGCAGCCCCGATAAGGGTCAGCCCCAGCATTTT	CASSPDKGQPQHF
TRBJ2-5	-	once	TRBV2	TGTGCCAGCATTAGGGGTGAGGAGACCCAGTACTTC	CASIRGEETQYF
TRBJ1-1	-	many	TRBV6-1	TGTGCCAGCAGTGAAGAAGGGTTGAACACTGAAGCTTTCTTT	CASSEEGLNTEAFF
TRBJ2-3	TRBD2	once	TRBV4-1	TGCGCCAGCAGCCAAGATATGCAGCGGGGGGGATACACAGATACGCAGTATTTT	CASSQDMQRGGYTDTQYF
TRBJ1-1	-	-	TRBV12-5	TGTGCTAGTGCCTCCCCAGGGACCTCTGAAGCTTTCTTT	CASASPGTSEAFF
TRBJ2-3	TRBD1	few	TRBV2	TGTGCCAGCAGCGTAGACAGGGACGAAGGAGATACGCAGTATTTT	CASSVDRDEGDTQYF
TRBJ1-2	TRBD1	many	TRBV7-2	TGTGCCAGCAGCTTCAGGGGGCCACACTATGGCTACACCTTC	CASSFRGPHYGYTF
TRBJ2-2	TRBD2	-	TRBV15	TGTGCCACCAGCAGAGAAGCTAGCGGACACCCGAACACCGGGGAGCTGTTTTTT	CATSREASGHPNTGELFF
TRBJ2-3	-	-	TRBV28	TGTGCCAGCAGGCAGGTGGCGGGGGCTAGCACAGATACGCAGTATTTT	CASRQVAGASTDTQYF
TRBJ1-1	-	-	TRBV7-6	TGTGCCAGCAGCGCCACAGGGCTGGCTGAAGCTTTCTTT	CASSATGLAEAFF
TRBJ2-3	-	-	TRBV4-2	TGTGCCAGCACCCGAAGGAACCCCGAAAAGTCAGATACGCAGTATTTT	CASTRRNPEKSDTQYF
TRBJ1-1	-	few	TRBV7-9	TGTGCCAGCAGCGCGATGGACAAGAACACTGAAGCTTTCTTT	CASSAMDKNTEAFF
TRBJ1-3	TRBD1	-	TRBV7-9	TGTGCCAGCAGCTTAATAGGGACAGATACGCTTTCTGGAAACACCATATATTTT	CASSLIGTDTLSGNTIYF
TRBJ1-4	-	-	TRBV12-3/TRBV12-4	TGTGCCAGCGGGGGACCTCTCGGAAAACTGTTTTTT	CASGGPLGKLFF
TRBJ1-5	-	few	TRBV27	TGTGCCAGCAGTTTGACAGGTTATTATAGCAATCAGCCCCAGCATTTT	CASSLTGYYSNQPQHF
TRBJ2-1	TRBD1	-	TRBV2	TGTGCCAGCAACCTGGACAGGGGGCTAAATGAGCAGTTCTTC	CASNLDRGLNEQFF
TRBJ1-5	-	-	TRBV4-1	TGCGCCAGCAGCCAAGAGTCCAGGGACGGCCAGCCCCAGCATTTT	CASSQESRDGQPQHF
TRBJ2-1	-	many	TRBV7-6	TGTGCCAGCAGCCCAGCAATGGGACTCTCCTACAATGAGCAGTTCTTC	CASSPAMGLSYNEQFF
TRBJ2-7	-	many	TRBV7-8	TGTGCCAGCAGCTCCTCCGGGAGCTTCTACGAGCAGTACTTC	CASSSSGSFYEQYF
TRBJ2-5	TRBD1	few	TRBV6-1	TGTGCCAGCAGTGAATTCGACAGGGAGGAGACCCAGTACTTC	CASSEFDREETQYF
TRBJ2-3	-	many	TRBV7-8	TGTGCCAGCAGCCTAGCCGGGGATATCACAGATACGCAGTATTTT	CASSLAGDITDTQYF
TRBJ2-1	TRBD2	-	TRBV27	TGTGCCAGCAGGCTGACGGGGGGTCGCTACAGTGAGCAGTTCTTC	CASRLTGGRYSEQFF
TRBJ2-1	-	-	TRBV5-1	TGCGCCAGCAGCTCCCAAAGGGCTAGCTACAATGAGCAGTTCTTC	CASSSQRASYNEQFF
TRBJ2-3	TRBD1	-	TRBV10-2	TGCGCCAGCAGCGCCTCGACAGGGGATACGCAGTATTTT	CASSASTGDTQYF